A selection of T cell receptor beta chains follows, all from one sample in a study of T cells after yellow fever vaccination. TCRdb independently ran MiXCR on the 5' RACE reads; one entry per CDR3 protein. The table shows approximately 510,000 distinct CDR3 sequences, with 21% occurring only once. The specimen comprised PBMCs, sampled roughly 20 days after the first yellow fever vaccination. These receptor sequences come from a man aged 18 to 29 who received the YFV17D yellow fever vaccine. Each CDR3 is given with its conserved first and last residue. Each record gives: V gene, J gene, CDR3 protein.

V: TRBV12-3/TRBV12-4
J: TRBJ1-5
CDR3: CASSSGVYGNQPQHF

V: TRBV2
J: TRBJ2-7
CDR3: CASTDSYYEQYF

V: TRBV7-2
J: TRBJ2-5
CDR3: CASRRTTGLETQYF

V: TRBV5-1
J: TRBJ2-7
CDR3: CASSRSSRSYEQYF

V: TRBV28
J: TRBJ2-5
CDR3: CASSPAGETQYF

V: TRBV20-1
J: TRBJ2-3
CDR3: CSASAPGPDITDTQYF

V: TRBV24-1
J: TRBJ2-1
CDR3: CATSGGRQGSLTEQFF

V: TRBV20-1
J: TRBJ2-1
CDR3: CSGQRGVRNNEQFF

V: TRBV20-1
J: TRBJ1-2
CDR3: CSAWGAGYGYTF

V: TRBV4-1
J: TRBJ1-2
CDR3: CASSQPTRRSNYGYTF

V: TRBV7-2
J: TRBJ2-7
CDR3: CASSLDGGGLYEQYF

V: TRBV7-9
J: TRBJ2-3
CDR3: CASSPRSEGQYF